These 3 T cell receptor beta chains came from one sample sequenced in a study of beta chain features in type 1 diabetes. Reverse transcription of all isolated RNA meant that expressed TCRB transcripts were sequenced. The table came from immunoSEQ multiplex PCR; TCRdb's copy has only in-frame clones and leaves some out. The sample carries 130,000 to 150,000 clones, about 50% recorded once. Sequencing was performed on Tregs from blood. These receptors were obtained from a man between 18 and 35 years old in good health.

This clone was observed a few times. The chain joins TRBV4-3 to TRBJ1-2, with a weak D call TRBD1 (5 bases). Germline lookup yields CDR1 LGHNA and CDR2 YSLEER. This CDR3 is built from 17 residues. V lost 0 bases, J lost 8 bases, and 22 bases lay in between. The CDR3: CASSQEGARAGMVGYTF. The CDR3 DNA sequence: TGCGCCAGCAGCCAAGAAGGCGCACGGGCAGGGATGGTCGGCTACACCTTC.

This clone was seen only once. The chain joins TRBV6-6 to TRBJ2-5; no firm D call. The germline gives CDR1 MNHNY, CDR2 SVGAGI (reference sequence). V lost 2 bases, J lost 6 bases, and 10 bases lay in between. The CDR3 length is 13 residues. The CDR3 coding sequence is TGTGCCAGCAGTTACCTCCAGTTTCAGACCCAGTACTTC. Amino acids: CASSYLQFQTQYF.

A few counts support this clone. The chain uses TRBV5-1 and TRBJ2-5; 9 nucleotides align to TRBD2. The CDR3 loop spans 13 amino acids. Trimming at V came to 5 bases and at J to 2 bases, leaving 1 base not matched to a gene. Germline CDR1 reads SGHRS; CDR2 reads YFSETQ. Here the CDR3 reads CASRTSGQETQYF. CDR3 nucleotides: TGCGCCAGCAGGACTAGCGGTCAAGAGACCCAGTACTTC.